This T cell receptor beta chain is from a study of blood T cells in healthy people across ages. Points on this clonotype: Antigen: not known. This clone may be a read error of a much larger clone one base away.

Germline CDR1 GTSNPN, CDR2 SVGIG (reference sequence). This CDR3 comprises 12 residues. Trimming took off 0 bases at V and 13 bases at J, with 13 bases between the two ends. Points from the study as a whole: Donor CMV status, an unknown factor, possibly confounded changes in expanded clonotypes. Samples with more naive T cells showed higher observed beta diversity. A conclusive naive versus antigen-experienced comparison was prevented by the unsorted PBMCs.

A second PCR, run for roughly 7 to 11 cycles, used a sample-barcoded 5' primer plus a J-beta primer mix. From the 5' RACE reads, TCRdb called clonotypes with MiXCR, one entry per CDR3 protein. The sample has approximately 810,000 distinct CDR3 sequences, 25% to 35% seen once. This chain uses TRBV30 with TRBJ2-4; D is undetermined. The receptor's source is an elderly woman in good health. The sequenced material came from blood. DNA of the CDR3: TGTGCCTGGAGTGTATGGGTCTCCGGGCAGTACTTC. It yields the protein CAWSVWVSGQYF.